A single T cell receptor (beta chain) is shown here with its context. The data originate from a study of blood T cell repertoires in COVID-19. The V end was cut by 10 bases, the J end by 5 bases, with 17 bases between. The germline CDR1 and CDR2 sequences are SNHLY and FYNNEI. This CDR3 is built from 14 residues. This table comes from immunoSEQ multiplex PCR, and its TCRdb copy is limited to in-frame clones, with some not included. The sample shows about 52,000 clones, around 83% of them seen only once. This rearrangement joins TRBV2 to TRBJ2-2, with D possibly matching TRBD2 (5 bases). The receptor's source is a human donor in a cohort sampled during active COVID-19. The specimen was peripheral blood. For the CDR3, the DNA is TGTGCCACTCTTCCCCGAAGGGAGACCGGGGAGCTGTTTTTT. This translates into CATLPRRETGELFF.